Below, one T cell receptor (beta chain) is given with its context. This sample was taken from a study of blood T cell repertoires in COVID-19. The trim removed 0 bases at V and 4 bases at J, leaving 6 bases unmatched. This CDR3 spans 16 amino acids. The V gene's germline CDR1 is SGHRS and CDR2 YFSETQ. Per the original data handling: How many nucleated cells were present was estimated from reference gene primer amplification. TCRdb's table, derived via immunoSEQ multiplex PCR, lists solely in-frame clones and lacks some. That table is the source of V, J and clone size, and D and trimming were worked out from the DNA. This sample has 55,000 to 85,000 clones, with 81% found just once.

The receptor was derived from a woman aged 70-85 years with acute or convalescent COVID-19. The gene calls are TRBV5-1 and TRBJ2-1, with TRBD1 matching over 8 bases. The sequenced material came from peripheral blood. Here the CDR3 DNA reads TGCGCCAGCAGCTTGGTGCAGACAGGGGAATACAATGAGCAGTTCTTC. Protein product: CASSLVQTGEYNEQFF. The full variable domain, rest sourced from reference TRBV5-1 and TRBJ2-1, is KAGVTQTPRYLIKTRGQQVTLSCSPISGHRSVSWYQQTPGQGLQFLFEYFSETQRNKGNFPGRFSGRQFSNSRSEMNVSTLELGDSALYLCASSLVQTGEYNEQFFGPGTRLTVL.